This TCR beta chain was profiled in a study of control samples from healthy donors and cancer patients. The repertoire was sequenced with immunoSEQ multiplex PCR; TCRdb's copy has only in-frame clones and lacks some. The sample shows 130,000 or so clones, 75% to 95% of them seen only once. Between the trimmed V and J ends, which lost 1 base and 2 bases, there was a span of 5 bases. Germline loops: CDR1 SGHVS, CDR2 FNYEAQ. This CDR3 has 13 residues. Source material: blood. This TCR came from a man between 18 and 35 years old in good health. This chain links TRBV7-6 with TRBJ2-5; the D is unclear. The CDR3 is CASSLGRQETQYF. In DNA form, the CDR3 reads TGTGCCAGCAGCTTAGGCAGGCAAGAGACCCAGTACTTC.